Listed below are T cell receptor beta chains from one sample, sequenced in a study of blood T cells in healthy people across ages. TCRdb re-analysed the 5' RACE reads in MiXCR, keeping a single row per CDR3 protein. The data contain roughly 1.4 million distinct CDR3 sequences, almost 60% of them singletons. Sample: blood. Receptor source: a man aged 18 to 29 in good health. The CDR3 runs from the conserved cysteine through the conserved F or W. A D gene is named only where the DNA matches it firmly. Clone size is stated in some rows and not others, as once, few, many or a class when expanded.

j_gene: TRBJ2-6; d_gene: NA; v_gene: TRBV12-3/TRBV12-4; abundance: NA; CDR3nt: TGTGCCAGCAGTTTTGAATGGTCTGGGGCCAACGTCCTGACTTTC; CDR3aa: CASSFEWSGANVLTF
j_gene: TRBJ2-2; d_gene: NA; v_gene: TRBV25-1; abundance: NA; CDR3nt: TGTGCCAGCAGTGGGAAGAACACCGCGGAGCTGTTTTTT; CDR3aa: CASSGKNTAELFF
j_gene: TRBJ2-3; d_gene: NA; v_gene: TRBV9; abundance: NA; CDR3nt: TGTACCAGCAGCGTAGGGATGGCTCCGGGTCCGTATACGCAGTATTTT; CDR3aa: CTSSVGMAPGPYTQYF
j_gene: TRBJ2-7; d_gene: TRBD1; v_gene: TRBV29-1; abundance: NA; CDR3nt: TGCAGCGTCCGGGACAGGGGGCTGCGTGAGCAGTACTTC; CDR3aa: CSVRDRGLREQYF
j_gene: TRBJ2-7; d_gene: TRBD1; v_gene: TRBV27; abundance: few; CDR3nt: TGTGCCAGCAGTTTAGGGACAGGGACTGGGGAGCAGTACTTC; CDR3aa: CASSLGTGTGEQYF
j_gene: TRBJ1-5; d_gene: NA; v_gene: TRBV6-5; abundance: NA; CDR3nt: TGTGCCAGCAGTTACGCCGGGTCTGCTCAGCCCCAGCATTTT; CDR3aa: CASSYAGSAQPQHF
j_gene: TRBJ2-7; d_gene: TRBD2; v_gene: TRBV29-1; abundance: NA; CDR3nt: TGCAGCGTTGAAGGAGGGGCTAGCGGATACGAGCAGTACTTC; CDR3aa: CSVEGGASGYEQYF
j_gene: TRBJ1-2; d_gene: NA; v_gene: TRBV6-5; abundance: NA; CDR3nt: TGTGCCAGCAGTTGGTTCGAGGGTTGGTGGTATGGCTACACCTTC; CDR3aa: CASSWFEGWWYGYTF
j_gene: TRBJ1-2; d_gene: TRBD1; v_gene: TRBV6-2/TRBV6-3; abundance: NA; CDR3nt: TGTGCCAGCAGTTCCTTGACAGGGGTAGGCTATGGCTACACCTTC; CDR3aa: CASSSLTGVGYGYTF
j_gene: TRBJ2-1; d_gene: TRBD1; v_gene: TRBV5-1; abundance: NA; CDR3nt: TGCGCCAGCAAGGACAGGGGGGACAATGAGCAGTTCTTC; CDR3aa: CASKDRGDNEQFF
j_gene: TRBJ1-4; d_gene: NA; v_gene: TRBV10-1; abundance: NA; CDR3nt: TGCGCCAGCAGTGTTACTTCGAACGGTGGAAAACTGTTTTTT; CDR3aa: CASSVTSNGGKLFF
j_gene: TRBJ2-4; d_gene: NA; v_gene: TRBV29-1; abundance: NA; CDR3nt: TGCAGCGTTGGGGAAGCCAAAAACATTCGGTACTTC; CDR3aa: CSVGEAKNIRYF
j_gene: TRBJ2-1; d_gene: TRBD2; v_gene: TRBV2; abundance: NA; CDR3nt: TGTGCCAGCAGTATTACTAGCGGGGGGGACAATGAGCGGTTCTTC; CDR3aa: CASSITSGGDNERFF
j_gene: TRBJ2-2; d_gene: NA; v_gene: TRBV3-1; abundance: NA; CDR3nt: TGTGCCAGCAGCCAAGAGTACAAGGGACACACCGGGGAGCTGTTTTTT; CDR3aa: CASSQEYKGHTGELFF
j_gene: TRBJ2-1; d_gene: NA; v_gene: TRBV29-1; abundance: NA; CDR3nt: TGCAGCGCTGTGACAGACTCCTACAATGAGCAGTTCTTC; CDR3aa: CSAVTDSYNEQFF
j_gene: TRBJ1-2; d_gene: NA; v_gene: TRBV20-1; abundance: NA; CDR3nt: TGCAGTGCTATGGATCTTCAACAGGGTACCGATGGCTACACCTTC; CDR3aa: CSAMDLQQGTDGYTF
j_gene: TRBJ2-1; d_gene: TRBD2; v_gene: TRBV20-1; abundance: few; CDR3nt: TGCAGTGCTAGGGGATTTGGGGATTTAAGCGGGATCAGCTCCTACAATGAGCAGTTCTTC; CDR3aa: CSARGFGDLSGISSYNEQFF
j_gene: TRBJ1-2; d_gene: NA; v_gene: TRBV6-5; abundance: NA; CDR3nt: TGTGCCAGCAGTTACTCCCCTCCAGGGCAGTATGGCTACACCTTC; CDR3aa: CASSYSPPGQYGYTF
j_gene: TRBJ2-7; d_gene: TRBD2; v_gene: TRBV20-1; abundance: NA; CDR3nt: TGCAGTGCTAGAGCACTAGCGGGAGTCCACGAGCAGTACTTC; CDR3aa: CSARALAGVHEQYF
j_gene: TRBJ2-1; d_gene: NA; v_gene: TRBV4-3; abundance: NA; CDR3nt: TGCGCCAGCAGCCAAGATCGAGGGTGTGAGCAGTTCTTC; CDR3aa: CASSQDRGCEQFF
j_gene: TRBJ2-3; d_gene: NA; v_gene: TRBV10-3; abundance: NA; CDR3nt: TGTGCCGTCAGTGCGAACGGCGATACGCAGTATTTT; CDR3aa: CAVSANGDTQYF
j_gene: TRBJ2-1; d_gene: TRBD2; v_gene: TRBV7-9; abundance: NA; CDR3nt: TGTGCCAGCAGCTTACGTGGAAGCGGGAGTATCGATGAGCAGTTCTTC; CDR3aa: CASSLRGSGSIDEQFF
j_gene: TRBJ2-7; d_gene: NA; v_gene: TRBV6-1; abundance: NA; CDR3nt: TGTGCCAGCAGTGAAGGAGGGGGAGTGAGCGAGCAGTACTTC; CDR3aa: CASSEGGGVSEQYF
j_gene: TRBJ2-5; d_gene: NA; v_gene: TRBV21-1; abundance: NA; CDR3nt: TGTGCCAGCAGCAAAGCAGAGTACCAAGAGACCCAGTACTTC; CDR3aa: CASSKAEYQETQYF
j_gene: TRBJ2-7; d_gene: NA; v_gene: TRBV4-3; abundance: NA; CDR3nt: TGCGCCAGCAGCCAAGAGAGGGGGGGCACCTACGAGCAGTACTTC; CDR3aa: CASSQERGGTYEQYF
j_gene: TRBJ1-5; d_gene: NA; v_gene: TRBV7-8; abundance: NA; CDR3nt: TGTGCCAGCAGTCTACCAGGGCGCCTCAATCAGCCCCAGCATTTT; CDR3aa: CASSLPGRLNQPQHF
j_gene: TRBJ2-7; d_gene: TRBD1; v_gene: TRBV5-1; abundance: NA; CDR3nt: TGCGCCAGCAGCTTGTGGACAGGGGGCCAAGACAAGCAGTACTTC; CDR3aa: CASSLWTGGQDKQYF
j_gene: TRBJ2-4; d_gene: NA; v_gene: TRBV7-2; abundance: few; CDR3nt: TGTGCCAGCAGCTTAGCCCCACAGGGCGAGTTCATTCAGTACTTC; CDR3aa: CASSLAPQGEFIQYF
j_gene: TRBJ1-5; d_gene: NA; v_gene: TRBV6-4; abundance: NA; CDR3nt: TGTGCCAGCAGTGTGGGGGCTGGGGGCAATCAGCCCCAGCATTTT; CDR3aa: CASSVGAGGNQPQHF
j_gene: TRBJ2-3; d_gene: NA; v_gene: TRBV29-1; abundance: few; CDR3nt: TGCAGCGTTGAAAGGGCAGATACGCAGTATTTT; CDR3aa: CSVERADTQYF
j_gene: TRBJ2-3; d_gene: NA; v_gene: TRBV25-1; abundance: many; CDR3nt: TGTGCCAGCAGTGAGGGCACAGATACGCAGTATTTT; CDR3aa: CASSEGTDTQYF
j_gene: TRBJ1-2; d_gene: NA; v_gene: TRBV14; abundance: few; CDR3nt: TGTGCCAGCAGCCAAGATAACGACCGCTATGGCTACACCTTC; CDR3aa: CASSQDNDRYGYTF
j_gene: TRBJ1-2; d_gene: NA; v_gene: TRBV6-6; abundance: few; CDR3nt: TGTGCCAGCAGCTCCATCAGGGACCCCTATGGCTACACCTTC; CDR3aa: CASSSIRDPYGYTF
j_gene: TRBJ1-6; d_gene: NA; v_gene: TRBV28; abundance: NA; CDR3nt: TGTGCCAGCAGTTTCGCGACAGGCCCCTGGGATTCACCCCTCCACTTT; CDR3aa: CASSFATGPWDSPLHF
j_gene: TRBJ2-7; d_gene: NA; v_gene: TRBV27; abundance: NA; CDR3nt: TGTGCCAGCAGGCTAAAGGGTATTGACGAGCAGTACTTC; CDR3aa: CASRLKGIDEQYF
j_gene: TRBJ1-6; d_gene: NA; v_gene: TRBV5-1; abundance: few; CDR3nt: TGCGCCAGCAGCCTTTGGACTCTTCGCGAGAATTCACCCCTCCACTTT; CDR3aa: CASSLWTLRENSPLHF
j_gene: TRBJ1-5; d_gene: NA; v_gene: TRBV7-2; abundance: NA; CDR3nt: TGTGCCAGCAGCTTAGGCAGGGACGGTGGTCTGGGGAGCAATCAGCCCCAGCATTTT; CDR3aa: CASSLGRDGGLGSNQPQHF
j_gene: TRBJ1-1; d_gene: NA; v_gene: TRBV6-2/TRBV6-3; abundance: NA; CDR3nt: TGTGCCAGCAGTTACGGGCCGGAGGGCCACACTGAAGCTTTCTTT; CDR3aa: CASSYGPEGHTEAFF
j_gene: TRBJ2-7; d_gene: NA; v_gene: TRBV5-6; abundance: once; CDR3nt: TGTGCCAGCAGCTTGGAGGGGAGGAAGTCCTACGAGCAGTACTTC; CDR3aa: CASSLEGRKSYEQYF
j_gene: TRBJ1-5; d_gene: NA; v_gene: TRBV20-1; abundance: NA; CDR3nt: TGCAGTGCTAGGACACTTCGTCAGTTACGATATAGCAATCAGCCCCAGCATTTT; CDR3aa: CSARTLRQLRYSNQPQHF
j_gene: TRBJ2-7; d_gene: NA; v_gene: TRBV11-2; abundance: NA; CDR3nt: TGTGTCAGCAGCTCTGAGTACGAGCAGTACTTC; CDR3aa: CVSSSEYEQYF
j_gene: TRBJ2-1; d_gene: NA; v_gene: TRBV5-1; abundance: NA; CDR3nt: TGCGCCAGCAGCGTCCCGACCAGGGGAAATAACAATGAGCAGTTCTTC; CDR3aa: CASSVPTRGNNNEQFF
j_gene: TRBJ2-1; d_gene: TRBD2; v_gene: TRBV20-1; abundance: NA; CDR3nt: TGCAGTGCTAGAGTAAGGCCTAGCGGGAGGGAGACCTACAATGAGCAGTTCTTC; CDR3aa: CSARVRPSGRETYNEQFF
j_gene: TRBJ2-3; d_gene: NA; v_gene: TRBV20-1; abundance: NA; CDR3nt: TGCAGTGCTAGTGGGGGGGGCCTAGAGACAGATACGCAGTATTTT; CDR3aa: CSASGGGLETDTQYF
j_gene: TRBJ1-1; d_gene: NA; v_gene: TRBV12-3/TRBV12-4; abundance: NA; CDR3nt: TGTGCCAGCAGTAAGACAGTTTATGAAGCTTTCTTT; CDR3aa: CASSKTVYEAFF
j_gene: TRBJ1-1; d_gene: NA; v_gene: TRBV5-1; abundance: NA; CDR3nt: TGCGCCAGCAGATTTTCCGCTTGGGCTGAAGCTTTCTTT; CDR3aa: CASRFSAWAEAFF
j_gene: TRBJ2-1; d_gene: NA; v_gene: TRBV7-2; abundance: NA; CDR3nt: TGTGCCAGCAGCTCAATGGCCCTAGGGGGTTACAATGAGCAGTTCTTC; CDR3aa: CASSSMALGGYNEQFF
j_gene: TRBJ2-7; d_gene: TRBD1; v_gene: TRBV27; abundance: NA; CDR3nt: TGTGCCAGCAGTAACTACCTGGCAGGGGGTTACGAGCAGTACTTC; CDR3aa: CASSNYLAGGYEQYF
j_gene: TRBJ2-3; d_gene: TRBD2; v_gene: TRBV3-1; abundance: NA; CDR3nt: TGTGCCAGCAGCCAAGATGACAGCGGGGGTGCGTATTTT; CDR3aa: CASSQDDSGGAYF
j_gene: TRBJ1-1; d_gene: NA; v_gene: TRBV5-5; abundance: NA; CDR3nt: TGTGCCAGCAGCTTTCGGACAGCCAACGAAGCTTTCTTT; CDR3aa: CASSFRTANEAFF
j_gene: TRBJ1-6; d_gene: NA; v_gene: TRBV28; abundance: NA; CDR3nt: TGTGCCAGCACCGGGAGAAGGGGCGCAAGGAATTCACCCCTCCACTTT; CDR3aa: CASTGRRGARNSPLHF
j_gene: TRBJ2-1; d_gene: NA; v_gene: TRBV25-1; abundance: NA; CDR3nt: TGTGCCAGCAGTGAAGCAGGCCCCATCTACAATGAGCAGTTCTTC; CDR3aa: CASSEAGPIYNEQFF
j_gene: TRBJ2-1; d_gene: NA; v_gene: TRBV29-1; abundance: NA; CDR3nt: TGCAGCGCCCCGGGACAACAATACAATGAGCAGTTCTTC; CDR3aa: CSAPGQQYNEQFF
j_gene: TRBJ2-7; d_gene: TRBD1; v_gene: TRBV6-2/TRBV6-3; abundance: NA; CDR3nt: TGTGCCAGCAGTTATCCGGGACAGAGGGCCTACGAGCAGTACTTC; CDR3aa: CASSYPGQRAYEQYF
j_gene: TRBJ2-1; d_gene: TRBD2; v_gene: TRBV5-1; abundance: NA; CDR3nt: TGCGCCAGCAGCTACTCCTTCGGGGCGGGAGGAGGCAATGAGCAGTTCTTC; CDR3aa: CASSYSFGAGGGNEQFF
j_gene: TRBJ1-5; d_gene: NA; v_gene: TRBV7-2; abundance: NA; CDR3nt: TGTGCCAGCAGGGGCTCTGATCAGCCCCAGCATTTT; CDR3aa: CASRGSDQPQHF
j_gene: TRBJ2-7; d_gene: NA; v_gene: TRBV29-1; abundance: few; CDR3nt: TGCAGCGTGACCCTTCACAGGAACCGGTACGAGCAGTACTTC; CDR3aa: CSVTLHRNRYEQYF
j_gene: TRBJ1-5; d_gene: TRBD1; v_gene: TRBV7-9; abundance: few; CDR3nt: TGTGCCAGCAGCTCTGTTCAGGGGGCGAGCAATCAGCCCCAGCATTTT; CDR3aa: CASSSVQGASNQPQHF
j_gene: TRBJ2-1; d_gene: NA; v_gene: TRBV7-9; abundance: NA; CDR3nt: TGTGCCAGCAGCATACTAGCAGACAATGAGCAGTTCTTC; CDR3aa: CASSILADNEQFF